This paragraph covers one T cell receptor (beta chain) sequence. The antigen is undetermined. This entry is derived from a study of blood T cells in healthy people across ages. It was with a sample-barcoded 5' primer and a J-beta primer mix that a second PCR of roughly 7 to 12 cycles was run. A 12-random-nucleotide template-switch adaptor tagged each cDNA molecule. TCRdb re-called the 5' RACE reads through MiXCR, storing one row per CDR3 protein. The sample holds 1.5 million to 1.8 million distinct CDR3 sequences, approximately 43% seen once. V dropped 7 bases and J dropped 0 bases, with 17 bases sitting between them. There are 17 residues in the CDR3. Germline lookup yields CDR1 SGHRS and CDR2 YFSETQ. Study findings and constraints: Across the age range, TCR beta diversity per million T cells fell in a roughly linear way. Both higher diversity and more naive CD4+ cells marked long-lived donors when set against aged donors.

The V call is TRBV5-1, the J call TRBJ2-6; D is perhaps TRBD1 or TRBD2 (7 bases each). The sequencing input was blood. This TCR was recovered from a woman under 30 in good health. Here the CDR3 reads CASSRGRGFSGANVLTF. For the CDR3, the DNA is TGCGCCAGCTCCAGGGGGAGGGGATTCTCTGGGGCCAACGTCCTGACTTTC.